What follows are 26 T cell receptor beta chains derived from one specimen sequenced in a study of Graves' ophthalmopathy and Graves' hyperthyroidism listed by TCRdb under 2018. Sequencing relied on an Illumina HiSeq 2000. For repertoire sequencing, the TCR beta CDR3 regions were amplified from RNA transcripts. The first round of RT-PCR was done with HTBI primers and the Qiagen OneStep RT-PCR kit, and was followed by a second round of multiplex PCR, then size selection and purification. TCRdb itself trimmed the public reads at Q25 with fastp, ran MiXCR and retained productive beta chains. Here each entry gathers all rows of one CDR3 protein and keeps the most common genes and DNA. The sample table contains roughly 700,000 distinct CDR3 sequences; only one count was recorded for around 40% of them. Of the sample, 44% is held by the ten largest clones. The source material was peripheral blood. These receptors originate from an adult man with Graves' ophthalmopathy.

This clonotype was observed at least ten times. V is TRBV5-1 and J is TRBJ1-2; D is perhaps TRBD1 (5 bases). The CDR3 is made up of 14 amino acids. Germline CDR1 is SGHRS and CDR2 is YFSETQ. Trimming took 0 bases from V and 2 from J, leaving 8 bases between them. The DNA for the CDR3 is TGCGCCAGCAGCTTGGGCAGGGAGAACTATGGCTACACCTTC. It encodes CASSLGRENYGYTF.

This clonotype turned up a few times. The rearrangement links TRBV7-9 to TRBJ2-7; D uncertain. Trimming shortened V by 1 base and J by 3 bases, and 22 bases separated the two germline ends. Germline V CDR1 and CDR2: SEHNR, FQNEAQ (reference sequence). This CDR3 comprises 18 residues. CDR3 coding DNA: TGTGCCAGCAGCTTAGACAAGCCGGGTCCGCCCAAAAGCTACGAGCAGTACTTC. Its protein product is CASSLDKPGPPKSYEQYF.

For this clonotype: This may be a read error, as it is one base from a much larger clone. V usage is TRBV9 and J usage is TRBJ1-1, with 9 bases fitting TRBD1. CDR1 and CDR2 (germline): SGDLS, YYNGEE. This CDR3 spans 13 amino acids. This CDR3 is CASRRGQGLEVFF. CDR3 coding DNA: TGTGCCAGCAGACGGGGACAGGGCCTTGAAGTTTTCTTT.

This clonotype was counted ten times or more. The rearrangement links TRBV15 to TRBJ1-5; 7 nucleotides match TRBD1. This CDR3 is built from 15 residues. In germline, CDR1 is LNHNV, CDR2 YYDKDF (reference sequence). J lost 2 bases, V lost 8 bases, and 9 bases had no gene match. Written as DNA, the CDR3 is TGTGCCACCGCGTGGGACAGACTTGGCAATCAGCCCCAGCATTTT. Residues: CATAWDRLGNQPQHF.

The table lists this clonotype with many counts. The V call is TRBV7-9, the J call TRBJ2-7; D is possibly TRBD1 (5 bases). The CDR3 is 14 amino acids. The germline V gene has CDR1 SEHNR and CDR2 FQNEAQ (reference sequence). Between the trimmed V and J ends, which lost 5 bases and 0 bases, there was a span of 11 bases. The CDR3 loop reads CASSQDKSSYEQYF. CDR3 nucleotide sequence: TGTGCCAGCAGCCAGGACAAGAGCTCCTACGAGCAGTACTTC.

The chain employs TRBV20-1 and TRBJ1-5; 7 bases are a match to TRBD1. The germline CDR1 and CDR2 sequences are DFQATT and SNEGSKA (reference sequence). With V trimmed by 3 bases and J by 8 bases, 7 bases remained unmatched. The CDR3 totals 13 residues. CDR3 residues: CSASNRGGEPQHF. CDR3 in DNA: TGCAGTGCTAGTAACAGGGGCGGGGAGCCCCAGCATTTT.

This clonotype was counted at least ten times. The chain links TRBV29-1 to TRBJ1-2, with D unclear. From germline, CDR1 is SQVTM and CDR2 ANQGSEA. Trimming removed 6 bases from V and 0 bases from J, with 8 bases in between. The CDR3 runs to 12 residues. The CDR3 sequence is CSVRESNYGYTF. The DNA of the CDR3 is TGCAGCGTGCGGGAGTCTAACTATGGCTACACCTTC.

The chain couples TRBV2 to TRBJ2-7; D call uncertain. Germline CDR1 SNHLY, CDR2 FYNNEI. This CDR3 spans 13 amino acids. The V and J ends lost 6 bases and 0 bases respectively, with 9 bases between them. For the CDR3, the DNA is TGTGCCAGCAGCAACACGAACTCCTACGAGCAGTACTTC. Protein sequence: CASSNTNSYEQYF. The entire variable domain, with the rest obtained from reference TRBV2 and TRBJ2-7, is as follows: EPEVTQTPSHQVTQMGQEVILRCVPISNHLYFYWYRQILGQKVEFLVSFYNNEISEKSEIFDDQFSVERPDGSNFTLKIRSTKLEDSAMYFCASSNTNSYEQYFGPGTRLTVT.

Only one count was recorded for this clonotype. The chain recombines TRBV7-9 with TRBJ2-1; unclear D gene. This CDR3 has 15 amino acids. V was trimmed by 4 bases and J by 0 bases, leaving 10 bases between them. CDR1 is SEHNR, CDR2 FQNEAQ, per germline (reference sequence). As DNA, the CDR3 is TGTGCCAGCAGCTATAGCCCTAGCTCCTACAATGAGCAGTTCTTC. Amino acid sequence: CASSYSPSSYNEQFF. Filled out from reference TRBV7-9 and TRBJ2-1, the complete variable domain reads DTGVSQNPRHKITKRGQNVTFRCDPISEHNRLYWYRQTLGQGPEFLTYFQNEAQLEKSRLLSDRFSAERPKGSFSTLEIQRTEQGDSAMYLCASSYSPSSYNEQFFGPGTRLTVL.

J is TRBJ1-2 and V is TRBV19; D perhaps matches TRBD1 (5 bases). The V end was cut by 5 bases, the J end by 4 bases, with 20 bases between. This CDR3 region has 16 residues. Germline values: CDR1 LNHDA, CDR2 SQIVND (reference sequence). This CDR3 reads CASSAQTHQDTYGYTF. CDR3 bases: TGTGCCAGTAGTGCCCAGACCCATCAGGACACCTATGGCTACACCTTC. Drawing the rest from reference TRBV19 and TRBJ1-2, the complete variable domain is DGGITQSPKYLFRKEGQNVTLSCEQNLNHDAMYWYRQDPGQGLRLIYYSQIVNDFQKGDIAEGYSVSREKKESFPLTVTSAQKNPTAFYLCASSAQTHQDTYGYTFGSGTRLTVV.

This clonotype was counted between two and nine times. The DNA for the CDR3 is TGCAGTGCTAGAGGAGCTAGCGGAAAAGAGACCCAGTACTTC. Protein product: CSARGASGKETQYF. The chain joins TRBV20-1 to TRBJ2-5, with 7 bases matching TRBD2. Unmatched junction bases numbered 5, after V lost 1 base and J lost 3 bases. CDR1 DFQATT and CDR2 SNEGSKA come from the germline V gene (reference sequence). This CDR3 contains 14 residues.

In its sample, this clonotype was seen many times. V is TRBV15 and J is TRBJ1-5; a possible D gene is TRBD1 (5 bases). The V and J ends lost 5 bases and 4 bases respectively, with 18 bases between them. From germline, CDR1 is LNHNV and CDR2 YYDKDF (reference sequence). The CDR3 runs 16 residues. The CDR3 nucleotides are TGTGCCACCAGCCCCGTTGGGGGGGTTGGTAATCAGCCCCAGCATTTT. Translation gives CATSPVGGVGNQPQHF.

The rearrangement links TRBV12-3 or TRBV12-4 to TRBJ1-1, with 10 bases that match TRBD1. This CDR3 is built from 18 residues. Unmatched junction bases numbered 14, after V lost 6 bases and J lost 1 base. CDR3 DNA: TGTGCCAGCAGCCAGCCCGTGGGACAGGGGATGACGAACACTGAAGCTTTCTTT. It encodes CASSQPVGQGMTNTEAFF.

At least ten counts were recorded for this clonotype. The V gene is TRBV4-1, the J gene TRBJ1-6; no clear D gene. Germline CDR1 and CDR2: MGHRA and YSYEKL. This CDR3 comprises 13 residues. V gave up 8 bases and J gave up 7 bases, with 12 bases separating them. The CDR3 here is CASGGLQNSPLHF. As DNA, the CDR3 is TGCGCCAGCGGAGGACTCCAGAATTCACCCCTCCACTTT.

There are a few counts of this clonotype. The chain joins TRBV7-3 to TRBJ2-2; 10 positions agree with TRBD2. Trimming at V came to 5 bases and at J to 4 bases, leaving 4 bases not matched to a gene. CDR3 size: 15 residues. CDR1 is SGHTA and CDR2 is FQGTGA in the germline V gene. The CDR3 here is CASSPTSGATGELFF. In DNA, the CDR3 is TGTGCCAGCAGCCCTACTAGCGGGGCCACCGGGGAGCTGTTTTTT.

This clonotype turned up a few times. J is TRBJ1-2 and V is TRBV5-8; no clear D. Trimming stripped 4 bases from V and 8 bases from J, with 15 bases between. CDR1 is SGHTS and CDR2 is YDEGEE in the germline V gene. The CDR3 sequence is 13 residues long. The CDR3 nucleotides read TGTGCCAGCAGCCTATTAGATGGTTGGGGCTACACCTTC. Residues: CASSLLDGWGYTF.

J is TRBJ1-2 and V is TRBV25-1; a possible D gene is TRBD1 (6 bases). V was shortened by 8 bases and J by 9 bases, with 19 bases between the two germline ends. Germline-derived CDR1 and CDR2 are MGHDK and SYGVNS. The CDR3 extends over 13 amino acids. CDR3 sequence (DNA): TGTGCCAGCTACGGCAGGGGAGGGTCTCGCTACACCTTC. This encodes CASYGRGGSRYTF.

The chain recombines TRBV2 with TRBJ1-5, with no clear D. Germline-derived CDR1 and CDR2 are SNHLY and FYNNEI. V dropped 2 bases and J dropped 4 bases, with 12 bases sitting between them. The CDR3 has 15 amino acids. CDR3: CASSELRPGNQPQHF. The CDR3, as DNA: TGTGCCAGCAGTGAACTCCGCCCGGGTAATCAGCCCCAGCATTTT.

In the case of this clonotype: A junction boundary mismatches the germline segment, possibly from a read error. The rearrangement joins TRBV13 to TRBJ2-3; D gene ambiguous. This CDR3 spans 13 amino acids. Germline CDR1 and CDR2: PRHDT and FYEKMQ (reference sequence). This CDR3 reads CASSPDGTDTRYF. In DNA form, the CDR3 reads TGTGCCAGCAGCCCGGATGGCACAGATACGCGGTATTTT. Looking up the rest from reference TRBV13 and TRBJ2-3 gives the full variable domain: AAGVIQSPRHLIKEKRETATLKCYPIPRHDTVYWYQQGPGQDPQFLISFYEKMQSDKGSIPDRFSAQQFSDYHSELNMSSLELGDSALYFCASSPDGTDTRYFGPGTRLTVL.

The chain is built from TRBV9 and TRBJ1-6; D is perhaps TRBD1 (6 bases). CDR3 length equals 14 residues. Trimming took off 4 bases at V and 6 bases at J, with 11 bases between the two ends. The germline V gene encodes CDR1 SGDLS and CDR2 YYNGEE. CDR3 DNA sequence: TGTGCCAGCAGCCAAGGCAGGGGTAATTCACCCCTCCACTTT. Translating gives CASSQGRGNSPLHF.

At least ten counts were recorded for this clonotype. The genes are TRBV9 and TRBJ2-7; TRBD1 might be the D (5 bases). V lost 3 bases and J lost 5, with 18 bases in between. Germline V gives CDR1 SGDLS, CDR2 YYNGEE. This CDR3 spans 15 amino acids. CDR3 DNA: TGTGCCAGCAGCGCCGAAGGGGCAGCCTCTAACGAGCAGTACTTC. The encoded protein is CASSAEGAASNEQYF.

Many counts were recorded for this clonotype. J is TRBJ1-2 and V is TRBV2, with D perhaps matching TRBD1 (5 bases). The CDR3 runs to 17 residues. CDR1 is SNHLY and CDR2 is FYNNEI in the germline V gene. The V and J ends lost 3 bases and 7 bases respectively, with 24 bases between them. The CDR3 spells CASSDFGFGGGLGGYTF. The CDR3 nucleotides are TGTGCCAGCAGTGACTTCGGTTTTGGGGGGGGATTGGGTGGCTACACCTTC.

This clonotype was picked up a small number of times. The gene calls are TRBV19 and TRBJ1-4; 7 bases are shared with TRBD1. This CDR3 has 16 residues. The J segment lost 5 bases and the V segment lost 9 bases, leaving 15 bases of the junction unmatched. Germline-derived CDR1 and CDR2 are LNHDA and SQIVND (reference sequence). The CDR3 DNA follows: TGTGCCAGCAAGACAATTGAGGGGGCAGGGAATGAAAAACTGTTTTTT. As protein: CASKTIEGAGNEKLFF.

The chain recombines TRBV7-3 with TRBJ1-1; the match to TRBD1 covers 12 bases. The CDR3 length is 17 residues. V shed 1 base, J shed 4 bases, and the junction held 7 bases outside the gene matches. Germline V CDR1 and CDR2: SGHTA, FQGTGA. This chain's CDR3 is CASSLKGTGGSGTEAFF. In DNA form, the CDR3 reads TGTGCCAGCAGCTTAAAGGGGACAGGGGGCTCAGGCACTGAAGCTTTCTTT.

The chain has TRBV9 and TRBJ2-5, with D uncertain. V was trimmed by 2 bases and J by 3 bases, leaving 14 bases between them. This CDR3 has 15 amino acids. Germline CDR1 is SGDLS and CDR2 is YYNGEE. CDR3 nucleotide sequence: TGTGCCAGCAGCGTTGAGTGGGGAACCAAAGAGACCCAGTACTTC. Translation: CASSVEWGTKETQYF.

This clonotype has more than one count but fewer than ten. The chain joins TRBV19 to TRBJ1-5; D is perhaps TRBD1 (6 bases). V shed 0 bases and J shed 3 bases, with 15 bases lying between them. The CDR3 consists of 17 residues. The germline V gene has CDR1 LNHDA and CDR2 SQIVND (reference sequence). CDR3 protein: CASSIEDSGVLNQPQHF. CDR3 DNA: TGTGCCAGTAGTATAGAGGACAGTGGGGTCCTCAATCAGCCCCAGCATTTT.